The 5 T cell receptor beta chains listed next were all sequenced from one sample in a study of T cell responses to AZD1222 COVID-19 vaccine. This table comes from immunoSEQ multiplex PCR, and its TCRdb copy is limited to in-frame clones, with some not included. The sample consists of some 90,000 clones, around nine tenths of them appearing once. Here the sequenced sample was peripheral blood, taken on day 0 of AZD1222 vaccination. The origin of the receptors is an adult in good health.

V gene TRBV2 combines with J gene TRBJ2-7; D may match TRBD1 or TRBD2 (5 bases each). The CDR3 contains 14 residues. From germline, CDR1 is SNHLY and CDR2 FYNNEI. Trimming shortened V by 5 bases and J by 0 bases, and 11 bases separated the two germline ends. CDR3 in DNA: TGTGCCAGCAGTCCCGGGACGTACTCCTACGAGCAGTACTTC. This codes for CASSPGTYSYEQYF.

The J gene is TRBJ2-2, the V gene TRBV13; D is unresolved. The CDR3 has 13 amino acids. The V and J ends lost 0 bases and 12 bases respectively, with 11 bases between them. The V gene's germline CDR1 is PRHDT and CDR2 FYEKMQ (reference sequence). CDR3 in DNA: TGTGCCAGCAGCTTAGGATCGCCTTTTCAGCTGTTTTTT. This translates into CASSLGSPFQLFF.

This clone has a single count. This sequence joins TRBV27 and TRBJ1-5; TRBD1 matches at 7 bases. CDR1 MNHEY and CDR2 SMNVEV come from the germline V gene (reference sequence). The CDR3 runs to 14 residues. The trim removed 6 bases at V and 3 bases at J, leaving 5 bases unmatched. The CDR3 sequence: CASSLGTANQPQHF. CDR3 DNA: TGTGCCAGCAGCCTCGGGACAGCCAATCAGCCCCAGCATTTT.

This rearrangement joins TRBV5-1 to TRBJ2-3; D is perhaps TRBD2 (5 bases). CDR1 and CDR2 from the germline V gene are SGHRS and YFSETQ. V was pared by 0 bases and J by 6 bases, with 11 bases between. CDR3 length: 14 amino acids. The CDR3 nucleotides are TGCGCCAGCAGCTTGGCGGGAAGCCCGGATACGCAGTATTTT. It encodes CASSLAGSPDTQYF.

This chain uses TRBV7-2 with TRBJ1-1, with unresolved D. The CDR3 sequence is 14 residues long. The ends were cut back, 1 base at V and 2 bases at J, with 8 bases in the middle. Germline CDR1 SGHTA, CDR2 FQGNSA. In DNA, the CDR3 is TGTGCCAGCAGCTTAGGGGGTATCAACACTGAAGCTTTCTTT. Protein sequence: CASSLGGINTEAFF.